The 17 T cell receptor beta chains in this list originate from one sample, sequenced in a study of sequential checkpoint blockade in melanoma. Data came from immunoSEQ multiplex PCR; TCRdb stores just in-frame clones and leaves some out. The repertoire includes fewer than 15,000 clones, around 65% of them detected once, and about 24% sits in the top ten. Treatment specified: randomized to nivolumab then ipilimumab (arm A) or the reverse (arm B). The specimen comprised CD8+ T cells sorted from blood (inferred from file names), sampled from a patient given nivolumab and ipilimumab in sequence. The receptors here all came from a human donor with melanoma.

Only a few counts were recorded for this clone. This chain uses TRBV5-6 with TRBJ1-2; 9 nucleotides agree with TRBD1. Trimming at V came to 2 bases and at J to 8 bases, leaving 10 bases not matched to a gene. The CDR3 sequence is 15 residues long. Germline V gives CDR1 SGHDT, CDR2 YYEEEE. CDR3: CASSLRHRGRRGYTF. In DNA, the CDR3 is TGTGCCAGCAGCTTACGGCACAGGGGGCGTCGAGGCTACACCTTC.

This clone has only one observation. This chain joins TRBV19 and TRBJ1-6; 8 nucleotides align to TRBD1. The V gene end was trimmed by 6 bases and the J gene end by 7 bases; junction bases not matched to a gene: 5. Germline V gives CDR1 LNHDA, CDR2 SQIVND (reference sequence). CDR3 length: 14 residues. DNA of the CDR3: TGTGCCAGTAGCGACAGGGGTTACAATTCACCCCTCCACTTT. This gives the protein CASSDRGYNSPLHF. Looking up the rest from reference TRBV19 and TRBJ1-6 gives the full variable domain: DGGITQSPKYLFRKEGQNVTLSCEQNLNHDAMYWYRQDPGQGLRLIYYSQIVNDFQKGDIAEGYSVSREKKESFPLTVTSAQKNPTAFYLCASSDRGYNSPLHFGNGTRLTVT.

CDR3 loop: CASSDDGLASSTDTQYF. In DNA, the CDR3 is TGTGCCAGCAGCGACGACGGACTAGCGTCTAGCACAGATACGCAGTATTTT. The chain carries TRBV7-3 and TRBJ2-3; 9 positions agree with TRBD2. Germline CDR1 reads SGHTA; CDR2 reads FQGTGA. The CDR3 covers 17 residues. With 5 bases clipped from V and 0 bases from J, the junction kept 9 bases outside the gene matches.

CDR3 in DNA: TGTGCCAGCAGCTTCGACAGGGTAGGGGCCTACGAGCAGTACTTC. This sequence encodes CASSFDRVGAYEQYF. The chain uses TRBV7-8 and TRBJ2-5, with 7 positions matching TRBD1. Gene TRBJ2-7 matches the end of the DNA better, so the J call may be wrong. The CDR3 loop spans 15 amino acids. Germline V gene sequence: CDR1 SGHVS, CDR2 FQNEAQ.

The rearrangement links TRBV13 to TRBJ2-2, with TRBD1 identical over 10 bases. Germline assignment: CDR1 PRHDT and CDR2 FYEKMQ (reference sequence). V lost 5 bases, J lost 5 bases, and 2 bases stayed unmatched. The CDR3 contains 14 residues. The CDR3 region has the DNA TGTGCCAGCAGCATGGGACAGGGGACCGGGGAGCTGTTTTTT. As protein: CASSMGQGTGELFF. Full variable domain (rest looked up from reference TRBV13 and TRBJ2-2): AAGVIQSPRHLIKEKRETATLKCYPIPRHDTVYWYQQGPGQDPQFLISFYEKMQSDKGSIPDRFSAQQFSDYHSELNMSSLELGDSALYFCASSMGQGTGELFFGEGSRLTVL.

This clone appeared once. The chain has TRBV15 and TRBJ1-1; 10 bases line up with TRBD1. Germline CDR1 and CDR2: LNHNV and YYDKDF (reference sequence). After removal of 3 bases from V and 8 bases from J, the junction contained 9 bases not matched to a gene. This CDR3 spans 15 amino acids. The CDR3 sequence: CATSSWTGGDAEAFF. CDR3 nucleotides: TGTGCCACCAGCAGCTGGACAGGGGGGGACGCCGAAGCTTTCTTT.

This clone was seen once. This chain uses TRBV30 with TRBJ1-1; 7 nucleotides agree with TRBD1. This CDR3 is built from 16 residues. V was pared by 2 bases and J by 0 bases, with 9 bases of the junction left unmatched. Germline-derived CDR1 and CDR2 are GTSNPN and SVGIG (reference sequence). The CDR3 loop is CAWSKDRELMNTEAFF. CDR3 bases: TGTGCCTGGAGTAAAGACAGGGAATTAATGAACACTGAAGCTTTCTTT.

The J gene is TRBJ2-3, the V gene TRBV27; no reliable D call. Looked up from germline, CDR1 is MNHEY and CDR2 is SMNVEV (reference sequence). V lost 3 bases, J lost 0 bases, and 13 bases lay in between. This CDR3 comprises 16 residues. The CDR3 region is CASSFEVAYSTDTQYF. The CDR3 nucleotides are TGTGCCAGCAGTTTCGAAGTAGCTTATAGCACAGATACGCAGTATTTT.

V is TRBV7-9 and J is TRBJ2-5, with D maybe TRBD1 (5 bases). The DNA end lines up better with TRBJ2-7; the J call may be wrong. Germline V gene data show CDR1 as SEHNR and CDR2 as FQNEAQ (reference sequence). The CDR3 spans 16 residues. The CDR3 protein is CASSLENGSQGYEQYF. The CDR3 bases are TGTGCCAGCAGCTTAGAAAATGGATCTCAGGGATACGAGCAGTACTTC.

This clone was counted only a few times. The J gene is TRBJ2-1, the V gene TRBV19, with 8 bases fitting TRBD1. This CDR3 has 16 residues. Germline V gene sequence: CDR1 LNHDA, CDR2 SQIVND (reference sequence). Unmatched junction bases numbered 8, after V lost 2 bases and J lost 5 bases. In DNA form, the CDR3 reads TGTGCCAGTAGTATAAGAGGACAGGGTCAAGACAATGAGCAGTTCTTC. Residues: CASSIRGQGQDNEQFF.

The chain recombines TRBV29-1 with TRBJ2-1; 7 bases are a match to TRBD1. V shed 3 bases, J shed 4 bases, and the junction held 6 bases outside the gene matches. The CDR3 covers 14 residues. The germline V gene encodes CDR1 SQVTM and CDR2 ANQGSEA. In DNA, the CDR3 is TGCAGCGTTGACCCCAAGGGGGCATACAATGAGCAGTTCTTC. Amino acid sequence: CSVDPKGAYNEQFF.

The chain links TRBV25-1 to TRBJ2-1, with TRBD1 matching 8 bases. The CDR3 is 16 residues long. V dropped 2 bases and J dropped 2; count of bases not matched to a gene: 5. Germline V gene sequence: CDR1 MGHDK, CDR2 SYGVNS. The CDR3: CASSEVGRGPYNEQFF. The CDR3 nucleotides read TGTGCCAGCAGTGAAGTCGGCAGGGGGCCCTACAATGAGCAGTTCTTC.

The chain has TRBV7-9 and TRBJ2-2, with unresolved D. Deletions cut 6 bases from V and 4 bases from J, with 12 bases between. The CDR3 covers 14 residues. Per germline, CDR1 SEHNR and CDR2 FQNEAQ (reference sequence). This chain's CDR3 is CASSARQGTGELFF. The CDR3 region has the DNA TGTGCCAGCAGTGCCAGACAAGGCACCGGGGAGCTGTTTTTT.

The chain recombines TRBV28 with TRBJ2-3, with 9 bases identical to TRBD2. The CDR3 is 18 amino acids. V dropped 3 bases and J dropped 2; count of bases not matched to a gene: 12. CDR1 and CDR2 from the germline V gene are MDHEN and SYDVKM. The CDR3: CASSFPTSGSRYTDTQYF. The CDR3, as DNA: TGTGCCAGCAGTTTCCCGACTAGCGGATCCCGCTACACAGATACGCAGTATTTT.

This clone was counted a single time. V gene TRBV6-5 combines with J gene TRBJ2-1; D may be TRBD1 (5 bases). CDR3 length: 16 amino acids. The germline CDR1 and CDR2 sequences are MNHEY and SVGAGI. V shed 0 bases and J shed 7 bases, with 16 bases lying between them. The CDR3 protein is CASSYSFQGPRNEQFF. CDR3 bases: TGTGCCAGCAGTTACTCGTTCCAGGGTCCCCGGAATGAGCAGTTCTTC.

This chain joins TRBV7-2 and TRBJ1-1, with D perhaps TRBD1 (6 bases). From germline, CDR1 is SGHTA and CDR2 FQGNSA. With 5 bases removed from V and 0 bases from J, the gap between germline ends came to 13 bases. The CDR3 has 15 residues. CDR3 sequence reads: CASSENRALNTEAFF. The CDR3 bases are TGTGCCAGCAGCGAAAACAGGGCATTGAACACTGAAGCTTTCTTT.

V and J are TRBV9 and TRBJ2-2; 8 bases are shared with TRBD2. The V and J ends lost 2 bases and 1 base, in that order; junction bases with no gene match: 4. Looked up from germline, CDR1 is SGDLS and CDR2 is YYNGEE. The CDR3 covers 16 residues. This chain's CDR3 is CASSVTSGLNTGELFF. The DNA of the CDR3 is TGTGCCAGCAGCGTTACTAGCGGACTGAACACCGGGGAGCTGTTTTTT. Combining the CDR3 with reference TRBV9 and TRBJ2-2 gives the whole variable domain DSGVTQTPKHLITATGQRVTLRCSPRSGDLSVYWYQQSLDQGLQFLIQYYNGEERAKGNILERFSAQQFPDLHSELNLSSLELGDSALYFCASSVTSGLNTGELFFGEGSRLTVL.